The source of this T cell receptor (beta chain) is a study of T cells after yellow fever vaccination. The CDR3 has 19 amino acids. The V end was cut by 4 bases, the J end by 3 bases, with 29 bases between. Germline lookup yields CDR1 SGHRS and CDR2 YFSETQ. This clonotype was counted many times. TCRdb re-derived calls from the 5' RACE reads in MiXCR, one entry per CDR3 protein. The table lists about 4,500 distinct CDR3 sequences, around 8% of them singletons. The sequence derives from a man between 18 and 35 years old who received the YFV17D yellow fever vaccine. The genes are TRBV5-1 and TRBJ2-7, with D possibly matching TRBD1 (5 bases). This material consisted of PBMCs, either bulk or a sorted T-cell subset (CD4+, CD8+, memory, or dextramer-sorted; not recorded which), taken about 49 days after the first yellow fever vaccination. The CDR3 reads CASSPTSARALHIFYEQYF. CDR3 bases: TGCGCCAGCAGCCCTACGTCCGCCAGGGCCCTCCACATTTTCTACGAGCAGTACTTC. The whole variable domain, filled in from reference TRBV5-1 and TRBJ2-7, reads KAGVTQTPRYLIKTRGQQVTLSCSPISGHRSVSWYQQTPGQGLQFLFEYFSETQRNKGNFPGRFSGRQFSNSRSEMNVSTLELGDSALYLCASSPTSARALHIFYEQYFGPGTRLTVT.